These T cell receptor beta chains were read from a single sample in a study of cytomegalovirus exposure and HLA in healthy donors. Data came from immunoSEQ multiplex PCR; TCRdb stores just in-frame clones and leaves some out. The sample lists some 190,000 clones, more than 85% occurring once. The source material was PBMCs. The receptors shown here come from a woman under 30 in good health and CMV-seronegative. Each CDR3 is given with its conserved first and last residue. D genes are given only for firm matches. Size is omitted from some rows. Given values are once, few, many or a class for expanded clones.

clone size,D gene,V gene,J gene,CDR3 DNA,CDR3 protein
-,TRBD1,TRBV19,TRBJ2-7,TGTGCCAGTAGTATACTCGACAGGGGTTACGAGCAGTACTTC,CASSILDRGYEQYF
-,-,TRBV4-1,TRBJ2-1,TGCGCCAGCAGCCAAGAAAGGGGGACCCCCTACAATGAGCAGTTCTTC,CASSQERGTPYNEQFF
-,TRBD2,TRBV7-9,TRBJ2-5,TGTTCCAGCAGCTTTGGACTAGCGGGAGGGCCCTACTACCAAGAGACCCAGTACTTC,CSSSFGLAGGPYYQETQYF
-,TRBD1,TRBV6-6,TRBJ1-1,TGTGCCAGCAGCACGGGACAGTTGAACACTGAAGCTTTCTTT,CASSTGQLNTEAFF
-,TRBD1,TRBV7-8,TRBJ2-7,TGTGCCAGCAGCTTAGCCTGGACAGGGGGCGCCGGAAAGTACGAGCAGTACTTC,CASSLAWTGGAGKYEQYF
few,-,TRBV11-2,TRBJ2-7,TGTGCCAGCAGCTCATACACCTACGAGCAGTACTTC,CASSSYTYEQYF
-,-,TRBV10-1,TRBJ2-1,TGCGCCAGCCCTTCCCACAATGAGCAGTTCTTC,CASPSHNEQFF
-,TRBD1,TRBV7-9,TRBJ1-1,TGTGCCAGCAGCTTAGGGACAGGCATGAACACTGAAGCTTTCTTT,CASSLGTGMNTEAFF
-,-,TRBV9,TRBJ2-3,TGTGCCAGCAGTGTGGGGGGGCCGGGCACAGATACGCAGTATTTT,CASSVGGPGTDTQYF
-,TRBD1,TRBV25-1,TRBJ1-1,TGTGCCAGTCGAAAGGACAGGGGGAGTCCGGTGTCCACTGAAGCTTTCTTT,CASRKDRGSPVSTEAFF
once,TRBD1,TRBV19,TRBJ1-2,TGTGCCAGTAGTCGGGGACAGGGGTCAACTAACTATGGCTACACCTTC,CASSRGQGSTNYGYTF
-,TRBD2,TRBV7-9,TRBJ2-5,TGTGCCAGCAGCTTAGGGACTAGCGGGGAAGAGACCCAGTACTTC,CASSLGTSGEETQYF
-,-,TRBV5-8,TRBJ1-3,TGTGCCAGCAGCTTGACAGTGATTAGCTCTGGAAACACCATATATTTT,CASSLTVISSGNTIYF
-,-,TRBV5-3,TRBJ2-7,TGTGCCAGAAGCTTGGGTGCTGCTGGAGGGGAGCAGTACTTC,CARSLGAAGGEQYF
-,TRBD1,TRBV7-2,TRBJ2-1,TGTGCCAGCAGCTCCCGGGACAGGGCCTACAATGAGCAGTTCTTC,CASSSRDRAYNEQFF
-,-,TRBV6-1,TRBJ1-3,TGTGCCAGCAGTGCCCGTCCGGGAAACACCATATATTTT,CASSARPGNTIYF
-,-,TRBV7-7,TRBJ2-1,TGTGCTAGCAGCTTAGATGTGGGGGGTGAGCAGTTCTTC,CASSLDVGGEQFF
-,-,TRBV5-5,TRBJ1-5,TGTGCCAGCAGCTTGGGTCAGGATAATCAGCCCCAGCATTTT,CASSLGQDNQPQHF
-,TRBD1,TRBV6-6,TRBJ2-5,TGTGCCAGCAGTTACCTCGGACAGGGGGGACAAGAGACCCAGTACTTC,CASSYLGQGGQETQYF
-,TRBD1,TRBV29-1,TRBJ1-2,TGCAGCGTTCGTGGACAGGGGGTGGATGGCTACACCTTC,CSVRGQGVDGYTF
-,-,TRBV6-1,TRBJ2-1,TGTGCCAGCAGGCAACCGGGACTTCACAATGAGCAGTTCTTC,CASRQPGLHNEQFF
-,-,TRBV6-4,TRBJ1-4,TGTGCCAGCAGTGACTGGCCGGAGAGGAATGAAAAACTGTTTTTT,CASSDWPERNEKLFF
once,-,TRBV28,TRBJ2-2,TGTGCCAGCAGTTTGGAGATCACCTATCGGACCGGGGAGCTGTTTTTT,CASSLEITYRTGELFF
-,-,TRBV2,TRBJ1-2,TGTGCCAGCAGTGTAGATTTTGGTGGCTACACCTTC,CASSVDFGGYTF
-,-,TRBV18,TRBJ1-2,TGTGCCAGCTCACCGAGCGAGACCAACTATGGCTACACCTTC,CASSPSETNYGYTF
-,-,TRBV30,TRBJ2-6,TGTGCCTGGAGTGTACGTTACAGCTCTGGGGCCAACGTCCTGACTTTC,CAWSVRYSSGANVLTF
-,-,TRBV2,TRBJ1-2,TGTGCCAGCAGATCCCTGGGGCAGGGTATCGGCTACACCTTC,CASRSLGQGIGYTF
-,-,TRBV5-4,TRBJ1-3,TGTGCCAGCAGCTTGGAATCCGGGAACACCATATATTTT,CASSLESGNTIYF
-,TRBD2,TRBV7-2,TRBJ2-1,TGTGCCAGCAGCTTAGCCCCCGGGACTAGCGCTGCGAGCTCCTACAATGAGCAGTTCTTC,CASSLAPGTSAASSYNEQFF
-,-,TRBV30,TRBJ2-1,TGTGCCTGGAGTGTAGCGGTGACAGGATACAATGAGCAGTTCTTC,CAWSVAVTGYNEQFF
once,-,TRBV7-2,TRBJ2-2,TGTGCCAGCAGAAGAGCGGGCGGAAGAACCGGGGAGCTGTTTTTT,CASRRAGGRTGELFF
-,-,TRBV6-5,TRBJ2-7,TGTGCCAGCAGTTACTCAAGGGACAAACTCTCCTACGAGCAGTACTTC,CASSYSRDKLSYEQYF
-,-,TRBV7-7,TRBJ2-3,TGTGCTAGCAGCCAATCCAGGGGAGATACGCAGTATTTT,CASSQSRGDTQYF
-,TRBD1,TRBV28,TRBJ1-1,TGTGCCAGCAGTTTAAGTAGGGGGCTGTATGACACTGAAGCTTTCTTT,CASSLSRGLYDTEAFF
once,-,TRBV5-8,TRBJ1-2,TGTGCCAGCAGCTTGGGCCGGCGGGGCTACACCTTC,CASSLGRRGYTF
-,TRBD1,TRBV10-3,TRBJ1-2,TGTGCCATCAACAGACAGGGTTATTCGATGGGCTACACTTTC,CAINRQGYSMGYTF
-,-,TRBV5-1,TRBJ1-5,TGCGCCAGCAGCCTAGGTTCCGGCAATCAGCCCCAGCATTTT,CASSLGSGNQPQHF
-,-,TRBV7-9,TRBJ1-3,TGTGCCAGCAGCTTCAGTGGGAGCGGCTTCTCTGGAAACACCATATATTTT,CASSFSGSGFSGNTIYF
-,-,TRBV7-6,TRBJ2-3,TGTGCCAGCAGCTTAGACTCGGGACTCTTCCTAGTCCCGCAGTATTTT,CASSLDSGLFLVPQYF
-,TRBD2,TRBV7-2,TRBJ2-3,TGTGCCAGCAGCTTAGGGACTAGCGGGAGTGCAACAGATACGCAGTATTTT,CASSLGTSGSATDTQYF
-,TRBD2,TRBV4-2,TRBJ2-1,TGTGCCAGCAGCCAAGGGACTAGCGGTAACAATGAGCAGTTCTTC,CASSQGTSGNNEQFF
-,-,TRBV4-2,TRBJ2-1,TGTGCCAGCAGCCCGCATTGGTCGGAGAGGGTATACAATGAGCAGTTCTTC,CASSPHWSERVYNEQFF
-,TRBD2,TRBV15,TRBJ2-7,TGTGCCACCAGCAGAGAACCGGGGGGGACTAGCGGGAGGGCGTACGAGCAGTACTTC,CATSREPGGTSGRAYEQYF
-,TRBD1,TRBV5-5,TRBJ2-3,TGTGCCAGCAGCTTGACGCCGGGACAGCCTACTAGAAATACGCAGTATTTT,CASSLTPGQPTRNTQYF
-,-,TRBV4-3,TRBJ1-6,TGCGCCAGCAGCCAAGATGCGGGCTGGCCCCTCCACTTT,CASSQDAGWPLHF
few,-,TRBV29-1,TRBJ2-7,TGCAGCGTTGAAAGGGGTCAGGGTTTTTGGGGCGAGCAGTACTTC,CSVERGQGFWGEQYF
-,TRBD2,TRBV5-6,TRBJ2-3,TGTGCCAGCAGGGTGGGCGGGGGGGTGCAAGATACGCAGTATTTT,CASRVGGGVQDTQYF
-,-,TRBV9,TRBJ2-3,TGTGCCAGCAGCGTAGTCGGGGGTTTGGATACGCAGTATTTT,CASSVVGGLDTQYF
-,-,TRBV30,TRBJ1-4,TGTGCCTGGAGTGATAATGGACAGCCAAATGAAAAACTGTTTTTT,CAWSDNGQPNEKLFF
-,-,TRBV4-1,TRBJ2-1,TGCGCCAGCAGCCAAGTAGCATTTAACAATGAGCAGTTCTTC,CASSQVAFNNEQFF
-,-,TRBV5-1,TRBJ1-2,TGCGCCAGCAGCTTCGAGACTAACTATGGCTACACCTTC,CASSFETNYGYTF
once,-,TRBV28,TRBJ1-6,TGTGCCAGTACGCAGGGGTTCAGTAGCTCCTATAATTCACCCCTCCACTTT,CASTQGFSSSYNSPLHF
-,-,TRBV6-5,TRBJ2-7,TGTGCCAGCAGTTACTCGGGCCTTAGGGGAAACGAGCAGTACTTC,CASSYSGLRGNEQYF
few,-,TRBV13,TRBJ2-1,TGTGCCAGCAGCTTAGGAGAGAACAATGAGCAGTTCTTC,CASSLGENNEQFF
once,-,TRBV6-1,TRBJ1-1,TGTGCCAGTACGGAGGGAGTTTTTGGAAACACTGAAGCTTTCTTT,CASTEGVFGNTEAFF
-,TRBD1,TRBV5-6,TRBJ1-4,TGTGCCAGCAGCTTGGACCCCCGGGACAGGGAAGAAGAAAAACTGTTTTTT,CASSLDPRDREEEKLFF
-,TRBD1,TRBV9,TRBJ2-7,TGTGCCAGCAGCGTGAGAGGACAGGGGGTTCAGTACTTC,CASSVRGQGVQYF
-,TRBD1,TRBV27,TRBJ2-6,TGTGCCGTCCGGCAGGGGGCGTTAGGGGCCAACGTCCTGACTTTC,CAVRQGALGANVLTF
once,-,TRBV6-5,TRBJ2-7,TGTGCCAGCATGGCGGGAATCGCCTACGAGCAGTACTTC,CASMAGIAYEQYF
-,-,TRBV4-1,TRBJ1-1,TGCGCCAGCAGCCAAGATCCACTACTGGGGGCCACGAACACTGAAGCTTTCTTT,CASSQDPLLGATNTEAFF